The 30 T cell receptor beta chains below were found in one sample sequenced in a study of blood T cells in healthy people across ages. Alongside a J-beta primer mix, a sample-barcoded 5' primer served in a second PCR lasting 7 to 11 cycles. TCRdb used MiXCR to reprocess the 5' RACE reads, holding one entry per CDR3 protein. This table has about 1,500,000 distinct CDR3 sequences, about 43% appearing once. Sequences were obtained from blood. The receptors were sampled from a woman younger than 35 in good health.

Of note for this clonotype: Compared with germline, one end of the junction differs, possibly owing to a read error. The V and J genes are TRBV25-1 and TRBJ1-6, with D hard to call. The V gene's germline CDR1 is MGHDK and CDR2 SYGVNS. The CDR3 sequence is 15 residues long. The CDR3 bases are TGTGTCAGCAGTGTAAACAGACTCTATAATTCACCCCTCCACTTT. This gives the protein CVSSVNRLYNSPLHF. Full variable domain (remainder filled in from reference TRBV25-1 and TRBJ1-6): EADIYQTPRYLVIGTGKKITLECSQTMGHDKMYWYQQDPGMELHLIHYSYGVNSTEKGDLSSESTVSRIRTEHFPLTLESARPSHTSQYLCVSSVNRLYNSPLHFGNGTRLTVT.

The rearrangement links TRBV6-2 or TRBV6-3 to TRBJ2-1; D possibly corresponds to TRBD2 (6 bases). Between the trimmed V and J ends, which lost 7 bases and 6 bases, there was a span of 22 bases. The germline V gene encodes CDR1 MNHEY and CDR2 SVGEGT. The CDR3 is 16 residues long. The CDR3 DNA follows: TGTGCCAGCACCACCTATAGAGGGACTGGCTGCAATGAGCAGTTCTTC. Protein sequence: CASTTYRGTGCNEQFF.

The J gene is TRBJ1-5, the V gene TRBV3-1; D gene ambiguous. Per the germline V gene, CDR1 is LGHDT and CDR2 is YNNKEL (reference sequence). The CDR3 is 16 amino acids. Trimming stripped 8 bases from V and 0 bases from J, with 17 bases between. This chain's CDR3 is CASLDDAGNSNQPQHF. The CDR3, as DNA: TGTGCCAGCCTAGATGACGCCGGGAATAGCAATCAGCCCCAGCATTTT.

This clonotype was seen only a few times. The J gene is TRBJ2-7, the V gene TRBV6-6; TRBD1 matches 8 bases. Germline trimming cut 0 bases from V and 3 bases from J; bases unmatched to any gene: 4. The germline V gene encodes CDR1 MNHNY and CDR2 SVGAGI (reference sequence). This CDR3 comprises 15 residues. The CDR3 loop is CASSYSDREVYEQYF. The CDR3 DNA reads TGTGCCAGCAGTTACTCGGACAGGGAGGTCTACGAGCAGTACTTC.

A few counts support this clonotype. The rearrangement uses TRBV2 and TRBJ1-4; 11 nucleotides match TRBD1. CDR3 length: 16 residues. J lost 8 bases, V lost 3 bases, and 8 bases had no gene match. CDR1 SNHLY and CDR2 FYNNEI come from the germline V gene. The CDR3 reads CASSDPGGTGGEKLFF. CDR3 nucleotides: TGTGCCAGCAGTGACCCCGGGGGGACAGGGGGAGAAAAACTGTTTTTT.

V usage is TRBV7-2 and J usage is TRBJ2-1; no clear D gene. The CDR3 extends over 12 amino acids. Germline CDR1 and CDR2: SGHTA and FQGNSA. V shed 5 bases and J shed 6 bases, with 8 bases lying between them. The CDR3 loop is CASSGYVNEQFF. In nucleotides, the CDR3 is TGTGCCAGCAGCGGGTACGTCAATGAGCAGTTCTTC.

The gene calls are TRBV6-6 and TRBJ2-7; 10 bases align to TRBD1. CDR1 is MNHNY and CDR2 is SVGAGI in the germline V gene (reference sequence). The CDR3 extends over 14 amino acids. V lost 2 bases and J lost 12; bases outside the gene matches: 10. This CDR3 is CASSYTPDRGDAYF. The CDR3 nucleotides are TGTGCCAGCAGTTACACTCCGGACAGGGGGGACGCGTACTTC.

The V and J genes are TRBV6-5 and TRBJ2-2; TRBD2 matches at 11 bases. The germline CDR1 and CDR2 sequences are MNHEY and SVGAGI. The CDR3 spans 15 residues. Trimming removed 7 bases from V and 4 bases from J; junction bases left unmatched: 5. CDR3 region: CASNSGLAATGELFF. The CDR3, as DNA: TGTGCCAGCAACTCGGGACTAGCGGCCACCGGGGAGCTGTTTTTT.

This clonotype was recorded a few times. This chain links TRBV6-1 with TRBJ1-1; 7 nucleotides match TRBD1. CDR1 and CDR2 from the germline V gene are MNHNS and SASEGT. The CDR3 is 14 amino acids. Unmatched junction bases numbered 5, after V lost 1 base and J lost 6 bases. In nucleotides, the CDR3 is TGTGCCAGCAGTGAAGGTAACAGGGGCGCTGAAGCTTTCTTT. Translated: CASSEGNRGAEAFF.

This clonotype appeared once. This chain connects TRBV7-9 to TRBJ1-1; tentative D call: TRBD1 (6 bases). Per germline, CDR1 SEHNR and CDR2 FQNEAQ (reference sequence). Deletions cut 5 bases from V and 4 bases from J, with 20 bases between. This CDR3 has 16 amino acids. CDR3 protein: CASSQTPTGRGTEAFF. CDR3 nucleotides: TGTGCCAGCAGCCAGACCCCGACAGGAAGAGGCACTGAAGCTTTCTTT.

This clonotype has just a few counts. The CDR3 coding sequence is TGCGCCAGCAGCCGACAGGAATTAGATACGCAGTATTTT. As protein: CASSRQELDTQYF. The chain combines TRBV5-1 with TRBJ2-3; D may be TRBD1 (6 bases). This CDR3 is built from 13 residues. Trimming removed 4 bases at V and 5 bases at J, with 11 bases between. In germline, CDR1 is SGHRS, CDR2 YFSETQ.

This chain links TRBV5-6 with TRBJ2-3, with TRBD2 matching 8 bases. Germline V CDR1 and CDR2: SGHDT, YYEEEE. The junction had 7 bases not matched to a gene; V was cut back by 0 bases and J by 4 bases. The CDR3 totals 16 residues. CDR3 bases: TGTGCCAGCAGCTTGGAACTTGGGACTAGAGCAGATACGCAGTATTTT. Its protein is CASSLELGTRADTQYF.

The V and J genes are TRBV6-1 and TRBJ2-2; weak D call: TRBD1 (6 bases). TRBJ1-1 explains the end of the DNA better; the J call may be wrong. Germline V gives CDR1 MNHNS, CDR2 SASEGT. CDR3 length: 13 amino acids. CDR3 in amino acids: CASSRGGRCGAFF. CDR3 sequence (DNA): TGTGCCAGCAGTAGGGGGGGCAGGTGCGGAGCTTTCTTT.

This clonotype was observed a few times. This sequence joins TRBV27 and TRBJ2-1, with 8 bases lining up with TRBD1. The CDR3 extends over 15 amino acids. From germline, CDR1 is MNHEY and CDR2 SMNVEV (reference sequence). Unmatched junction bases numbered 5, after V lost 7 bases and J lost 0 bases. The CDR3 is CASIDRGYSYNEQFF. The CDR3 coding sequence is TGTGCCAGCATAGACAGGGGCTACTCCTACAATGAGCAGTTCTTC.

This clonotype was counted a few times. The gene calls are TRBV10-2 and TRBJ1-2; D call uncertain. Trimming took 1 base from V and 8 from J, leaving 14 bases between them. Germline CDR1 reads WSHSY; CDR2 reads SAAADI. The CDR3 extends over 14 amino acids. CDR3 in DNA: TGCGCCAGCAGTGAGTTGATGGGTTTCGAGGGCTACACCTTC. Encoded protein: CASSELMGFEGYTF.

In this sample, this clonotype turned up a few times. The V call is TRBV7-4, the J call TRBJ1-4; D not certain. Trimming shortened V by 5 bases and J by 0 bases, and 13 bases separated the two germline ends. Germline V CDR1 and CDR2: SGHVT, SQSDAQ. The CDR3 sequence is 16 residues long. The CDR3 loop reads CASSPRGRSTNEKLFF. As DNA, the CDR3 is TGTGCCAGCAGCCCTAGAGGGCGATCAACTAATGAAAAACTGTTTTTT. Complete variable domain (other parts from reference TRBV7-4 and TRBJ1-4): GAGVSQSPRYKVAKRGRDVALRCDSISGHVTLYWYRQTLGQGSEVLTYSQSDAQRDKSGRPSGRFSAERPERSVSTLKIQRTEQGDSAVYLCASSPRGRSTNEKLFFGSGTQLSVL.

Only a few counts were recorded for this clonotype. The rearrangement links TRBV12-3 or TRBV12-4 to TRBJ2-6; D is undetermined. V lost 5 bases, J lost 0 bases, and 8 bases lay in between. This CDR3 has 15 residues. In DNA, the CDR3 is TGTGCCAGCAGTCCTCAAACCTCTGGGGCCAACGTCCTGACTTTC. Translated, it gives CASSPQTSGANVLTF.

This clonotype was counted between two and nine times. The rearrangement uses TRBV6-1 and TRBJ1-1; 7 nucleotides match TRBD1. This CDR3 contains 18 residues. Germline lookup yields CDR1 MNHNS and CDR2 SASEGT. The V segment lost 0 bases and the J segment 6 bases; nucleotides outside the gene matches: 16. The CDR3 reads CASSEAVPMPGQAPEAFF. DNA of the CDR3: TGTGCCAGCAGTGAAGCGGTACCGATGCCTGGACAGGCTCCTGAAGCTTTCTTT.

The rearrangement uses TRBV20-1 and TRBJ2-3; 10 bases map to TRBD2. The CDR3 spans 16 residues. Germline CDR1 DFQATT, CDR2 SNEGSKA (reference sequence). The CDR3 DNA reads TGCACTATAGCCGGCGGCGGACTAGCGGACACAGATACGCAGTATTTT. Translation: CTIAGGGLADTDTQYF.

This clonotype has only a few counts. The chain couples TRBV12-3 or TRBV12-4 to TRBJ2-3; the D is unclear. The length of the CDR3 is 14 residues. V was pared by 4 bases and J by 6 bases, with 14 bases between. The CDR3 DNA is TGTGCCAGCAGTTCCCCGCTGACCCAGGATACGCAGTATTTT. It encodes CASSSPLTQDTQYF.

J is TRBJ2-2 and V is TRBV12-3 or TRBV12-4; 7 bases fit TRBD2. Germline trimming cut 10 bases from V and 1 base from J; bases unmatched to any gene: 6. This CDR3 has 14 residues. The chain's CDR3 is CAIRPSGNTGELFF. The CDR3 DNA follows: TGTGCCATCCGGCCTAGCGGGAACACCGGGGAGCTGTTTTTT.

This chain uses TRBV2 with TRBJ2-2; 8 positions match TRBD2. CDR1 and CDR2 (germline): SNHLY, FYNNEI. The trim removed 8 bases at V and 0 bases at J, leaving 5 bases unmatched. The CDR3 is 15 amino acids. The CDR3 region has the DNA TGTGCCAGCGCGGGGGGACGGACGAACACCGGGGAGCTGTTTTTT. Translated, it gives CASAGGRTNTGELFF.

About this clonotype itself: Sequence at one end of the junction differs from germline and may be a read error. The J gene is TRBJ2-1, the V gene TRBV4-2, with D tentatively TRBD2 (5 bases). The CDR3 totals 13 residues. Germline V gives CDR1 LGHNA, CDR2 YNFKEQ. CDR3: CAGSQNQAVEQFF. In DNA form, the CDR3 reads TGTGCCGGCAGCCAAAATCAAGCGGTTGAGCAGTTCTTC.

This clonotype was seen only once. One junction end does not reproduce the germline sequence, and a read error may be involved. The rearrangement links TRBV29-1 to TRBJ2-1, with 12 positions matching TRBD2. The CDR3 is made up of 16 amino acids. Germline V gene sequence: CDR1 SQVTM, CDR2 ANQGSEA. The CDR3, as DNA: TGCAGCGTTGAAGCGTCTAGCGGGGGGGTCTACAATGAGCTGTTCTTC. This encodes CSVEASSGGVYNELFF.

In its sample, this clonotype was seen once. The chain joins TRBV5-1 to TRBJ2-2, with D hard to call. There are 14 residues in the CDR3. Trimming removed 4 bases from V and 4 bases from J, with 11 bases in between. CDR1 SGHRS and CDR2 YFSETQ come from the germline V gene. CDR3 nucleotides: TGCGCCAGCAGCCACAATGGACCCACCGGGGAGCTGTTTTTT. The encoded protein is CASSHNGPTGELFF.

This clonotype was detected only a few times. The CDR3 here is CSASRGPAYEQYF. The CDR3 DNA reads as TGCAGTGCTAGCCGGGGACCAGCCTACGAGCAGTACTTC. This chain links TRBV20-1 with TRBJ2-7; the D gene could be TRBD1 or TRBD2 (5 bases each). V was pared by 3 bases and J by 2 bases, with 11 bases between. CDR3 length: 13 residues. The germline CDR1 and CDR2 sequences are DFQATT and SNEGSKA (reference sequence).

This clonotype appeared a few times. This chain links TRBV15 with TRBJ2-3; a weak D match, TRBD2 (5 bases). CDR1 LNHNV and CDR2 YYDKDF come from the germline V gene (reference sequence). CDR3 length equals 19 residues. The germline V and J ends were trimmed by 0 bases and 0 bases, with 19 bases remaining between them. In nucleotides, the CDR3 is TGTGCCACCAGCAGAGATACTAGTACCCCCTCTACTAGCACAGATACGCAGTATTTT. It yields the protein CATSRDTSTPSTSTDTQYF.

There are many counts of this clonotype. The chain employs TRBV5-1 and TRBJ1-5; TRBD1 might be the D (5 bases). The length of the CDR3 is 13 residues. CDR1 and CDR2 from the germline V gene are SGHRS and YFSETQ. V shed 5 bases and J shed 1 base, with 7 bases lying between them. The CDR3 DNA is TGCGCCAGCAGGGGGGACAGCAATCAGCCCCAGCATTTT. Translated: CASRGDSNQPQHF.

The sample holds a few counts of this clonotype. V and J are TRBV12-3 or TRBV12-4 and TRBJ1-2; D might be TRBD1 (6 bases). The V and J ends lost 5 bases and 8 bases respectively, with 12 bases between them. The CDR3 is 12 amino acids. The CDR3: CASSHRDKGYTF. CDR3 DNA sequence: TGTGCCAGCAGTCACCGGGACAAAGGCTACACCTTC.

The V gene is TRBV18, the J gene TRBJ2-5; 7 bases match TRBD1. The length of the CDR3 is 15 residues. Losses at the gene ends were 2 bases for V and 5 bases for J; bases not matched to a gene: 8. CDR1 and CDR2 (germline): KGHSH, LQKENI. The CDR3 here is CASSPSTGATETQYF. DNA for the CDR3: TGTGCCAGCTCACCAAGTACAGGGGCGACGGAGACCCAGTACTTC.